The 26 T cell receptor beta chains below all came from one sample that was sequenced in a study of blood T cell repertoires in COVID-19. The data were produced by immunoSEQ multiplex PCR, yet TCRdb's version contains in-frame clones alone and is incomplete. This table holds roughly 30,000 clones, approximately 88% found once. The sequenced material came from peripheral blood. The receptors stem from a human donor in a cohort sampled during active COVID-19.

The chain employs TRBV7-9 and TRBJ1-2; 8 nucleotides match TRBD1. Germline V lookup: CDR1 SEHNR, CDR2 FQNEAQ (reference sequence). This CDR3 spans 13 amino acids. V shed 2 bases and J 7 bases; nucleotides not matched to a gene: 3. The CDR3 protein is CASSLKTGVGYTF. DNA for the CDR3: TGTGCCAGCAGCTTAAAGACAGGGGTTGGCTACACCTTC.

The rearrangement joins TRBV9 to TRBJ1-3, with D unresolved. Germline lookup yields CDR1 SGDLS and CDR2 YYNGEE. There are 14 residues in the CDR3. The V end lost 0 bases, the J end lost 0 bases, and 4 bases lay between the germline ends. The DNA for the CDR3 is TGTGCCAGCAGCGTAGGGAGCTCTGGAAACACCATATATTTT. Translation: CASSVGSSGNTIYF.

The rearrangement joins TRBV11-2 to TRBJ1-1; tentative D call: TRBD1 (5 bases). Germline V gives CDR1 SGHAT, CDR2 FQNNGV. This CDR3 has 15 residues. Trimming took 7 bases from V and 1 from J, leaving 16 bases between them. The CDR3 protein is CASKVVWRGNTEAFF. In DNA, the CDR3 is TGTGCCAGCAAGGTAGTCTGGAGGGGGAACACTGAAGCTTTCTTT.

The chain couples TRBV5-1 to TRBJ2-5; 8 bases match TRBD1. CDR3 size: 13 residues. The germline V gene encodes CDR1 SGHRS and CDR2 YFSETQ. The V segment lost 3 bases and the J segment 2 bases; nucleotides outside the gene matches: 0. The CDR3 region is CASSWDRQETQYF. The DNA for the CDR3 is TGCGCCAGCAGCTGGGACAGGCAAGAGACCCAGTACTTC.

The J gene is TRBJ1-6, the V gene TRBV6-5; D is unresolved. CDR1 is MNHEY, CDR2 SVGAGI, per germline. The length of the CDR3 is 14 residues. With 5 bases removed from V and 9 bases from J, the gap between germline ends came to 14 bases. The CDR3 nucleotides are TGTGCCAGCAGTCCCGGCGGAGGTGGTTCACCCCTCCACTTT. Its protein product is CASSPGGGGSPLHF.

The DNA for the CDR3 is TGTGCCAGCAGCCGGGGACAGGGGACCGGGATTAACTATGGCTACACCTTC. Translating gives CASSRGQGTGINYGYTF. The chain links TRBV5-4 to TRBJ1-2; 10 positions agree with TRBD1. The CDR3 has 17 amino acids. Germline-derived CDR1 and CDR2 are SGHNT and YYREEE (reference sequence). V lost 4 bases, J lost 1 base, and 10 bases stayed unmatched.

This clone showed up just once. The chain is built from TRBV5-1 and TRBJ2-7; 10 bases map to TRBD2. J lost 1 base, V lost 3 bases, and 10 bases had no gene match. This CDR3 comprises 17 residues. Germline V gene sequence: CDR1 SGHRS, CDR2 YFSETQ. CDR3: CASSSGLAGVGSYEQYF. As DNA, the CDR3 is TGCGCCAGCAGCTCTGGCCTAGCGGGGGTGGGGTCCTACGAGCAGTACTTC.

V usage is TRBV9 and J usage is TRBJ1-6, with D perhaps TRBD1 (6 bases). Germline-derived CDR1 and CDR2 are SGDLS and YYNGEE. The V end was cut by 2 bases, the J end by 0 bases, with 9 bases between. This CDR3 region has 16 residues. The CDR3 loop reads CASSVGQHSYNSPLHF. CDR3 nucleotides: TGTGCCAGCAGCGTTGGACAGCACTCCTATAATTCACCCCTCCACTTT.

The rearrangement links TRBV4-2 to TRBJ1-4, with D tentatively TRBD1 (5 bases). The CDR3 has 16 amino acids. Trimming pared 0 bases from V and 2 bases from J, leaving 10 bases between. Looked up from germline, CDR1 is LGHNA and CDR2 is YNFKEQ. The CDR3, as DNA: TGTGCCAGCAGCCAAGAAGTAGGGACTACTAATGAAAAACTGTTTTTT. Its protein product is CASSQEVGTTNEKLFF.

The CDR3 sequence: CASIGQTANYGYTF. For the CDR3, the DNA is TGTGCCAGTATCGGACAGACAGCTAACTATGGCTACACCTTC. This chain joins TRBV19 and TRBJ1-2; maybe TRBD1 (6 bases). Germline CDR1 and CDR2: LNHDA and SQIVND (reference sequence). CDR3 length equals 14 residues. V shed 7 bases and J shed 0 bases, with 12 bases lying between them.

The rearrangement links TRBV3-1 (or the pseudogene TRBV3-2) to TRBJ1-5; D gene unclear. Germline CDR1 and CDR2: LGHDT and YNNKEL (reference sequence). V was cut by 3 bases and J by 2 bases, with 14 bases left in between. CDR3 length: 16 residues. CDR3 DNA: TGTGCCAGCAGCCAGACTCTGGACGGGGGCAATCAGCCCCAGCATTTT. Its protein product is CASSQTLDGGNQPQHF.

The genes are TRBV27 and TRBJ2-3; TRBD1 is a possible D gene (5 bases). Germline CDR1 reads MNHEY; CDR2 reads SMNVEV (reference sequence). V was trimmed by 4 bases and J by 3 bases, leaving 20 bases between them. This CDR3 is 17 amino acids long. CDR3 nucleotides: TGTGCCAGCAGTTCTGGACCCGTGGGGCCTCGGACAGATACGCAGTATTTT. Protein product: CASSSGPVGPRTDTQYF.

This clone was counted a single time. The CDR3 spells CASRTEGAMGTEAFF. The CDR3 DNA is TGTGCCAGCAGAACTGAGGGCGCGATGGGCACTGAAGCTTTCTTT. The rearrangement links TRBV5-5 to TRBJ1-1; D is unclear. The germline gives CDR1 SGHKS, CDR2 YYEKEE (reference sequence). The CDR3 runs to 15 residues. Trimming took off 5 bases at V and 4 bases at J, with 18 bases between the two ends.

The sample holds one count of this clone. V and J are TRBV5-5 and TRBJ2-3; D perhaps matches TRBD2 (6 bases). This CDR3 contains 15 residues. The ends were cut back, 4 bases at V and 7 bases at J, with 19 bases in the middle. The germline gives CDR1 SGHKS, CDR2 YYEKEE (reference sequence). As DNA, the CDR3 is TGTGCCAGCAGCCCGCCGGGACTCCCGGGGTATACGCAGTATTTT. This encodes CASSPPGLPGYTQYF.

The CDR3 here is CASRTGTGLYNEQFF. The CDR3 nucleotides are TGTGCCAGCAGGACCGGGACAGGTCTCTACAATGAGCAGTTCTTC. The J gene is TRBJ2-1, the V gene TRBV2; the match to TRBD1 covers 8 bases. This CDR3 is 15 amino acids long. Losses at the gene ends were 6 bases for V and 3 bases for J; bases not matched to a gene: 7. The germline CDR1 and CDR2 sequences are SNHLY and FYNNEI.

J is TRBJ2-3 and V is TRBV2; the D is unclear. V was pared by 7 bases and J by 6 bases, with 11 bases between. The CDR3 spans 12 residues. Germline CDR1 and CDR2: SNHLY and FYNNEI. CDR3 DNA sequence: TGTGCCAGCACTCAATCTAAGGATACGCAGTATTTT. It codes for CASTQSKDTQYF.

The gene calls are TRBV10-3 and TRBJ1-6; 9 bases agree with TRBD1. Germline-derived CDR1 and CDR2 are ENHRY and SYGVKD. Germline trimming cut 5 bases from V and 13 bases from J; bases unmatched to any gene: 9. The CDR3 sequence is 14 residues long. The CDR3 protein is CAISTGQGMSPLHF. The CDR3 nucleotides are TGTGCCATCAGTACGGGACAGGGAATGTCGCCCCTCCACTTT.

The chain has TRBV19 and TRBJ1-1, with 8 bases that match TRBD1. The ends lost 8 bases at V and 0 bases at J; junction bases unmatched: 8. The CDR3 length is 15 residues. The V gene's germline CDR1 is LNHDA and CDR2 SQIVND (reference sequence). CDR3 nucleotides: TGTGCCAGTTACGACAGGGGCGCCTTGAACACTGAAGCTTTCTTT. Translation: CASYDRGALNTEAFF.

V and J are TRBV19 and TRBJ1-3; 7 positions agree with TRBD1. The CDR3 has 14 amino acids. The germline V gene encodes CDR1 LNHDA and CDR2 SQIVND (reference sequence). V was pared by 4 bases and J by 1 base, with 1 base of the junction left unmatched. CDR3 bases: TGTGCCAGTAGTAGGGACAGATCTGGAAACACCATATATTTT. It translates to CASSRDRSGNTIYF.

The CDR3 coding sequence is TGTGCCAGCAGTGAATCGGGGGGCGGGTATGGCTACACCTTC. It codes for CASSESGGGYGYTF. This chain joins TRBV2 and TRBJ1-2, with a tentative D call TRBD1 (6 bases). The CDR3 spans 14 residues. Between the trimmed V and J ends, which lost 2 bases and 5 bases, there was a span of 12 bases. Germline CDR1 reads SNHLY; CDR2 reads FYNNEI. The entire variable domain, with the rest obtained from reference TRBV2 and TRBJ1-2, is as follows: EPEVTQTPSHQVTQMGQEVILRCVPISNHLYFYWYRQILGQKVEFLVSFYNNEISEKSEIFDDQFSVERPDGSNFTLKIRSTKLEDSAMYFCASSESGGGYGYTFGSGTRLTVV.

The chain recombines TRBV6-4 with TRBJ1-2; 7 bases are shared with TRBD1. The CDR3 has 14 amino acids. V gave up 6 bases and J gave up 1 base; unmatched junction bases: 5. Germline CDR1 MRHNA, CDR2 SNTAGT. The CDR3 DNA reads TGTGCCAGCAGCCGACAGGGTCTTAACTATGGCTACACCTTC. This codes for CASSRQGLNYGYTF.

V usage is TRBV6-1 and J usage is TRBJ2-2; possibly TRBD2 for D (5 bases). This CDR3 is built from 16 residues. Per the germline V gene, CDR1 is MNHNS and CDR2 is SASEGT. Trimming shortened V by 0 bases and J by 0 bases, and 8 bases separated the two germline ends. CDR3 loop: CASSEARVPNTGELFF. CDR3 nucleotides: TGTGCCAGCAGTGAAGCGCGGGTACCGAACACCGGGGAGCTGTTTTTT.

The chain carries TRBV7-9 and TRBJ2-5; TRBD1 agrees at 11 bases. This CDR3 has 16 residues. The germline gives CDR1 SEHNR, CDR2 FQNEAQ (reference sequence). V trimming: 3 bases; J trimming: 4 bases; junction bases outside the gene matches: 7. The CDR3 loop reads CASSLWTGGLGETQYF. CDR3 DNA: TGTGCCAGCAGCTTGTGGACAGGGGGCTTAGGAGAGACCCAGTACTTC. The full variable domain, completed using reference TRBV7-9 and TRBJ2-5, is DTGVSQNPRHKITKRGQNVTFRCDPISEHNRLYWYRQTLGQGPEFLTYFQNEAQLEKSRLLSDRFSAERPKGSFSTLEIQRTEQGDSAMYLCASSLWTGGLGETQYFGPGTRLLVL.

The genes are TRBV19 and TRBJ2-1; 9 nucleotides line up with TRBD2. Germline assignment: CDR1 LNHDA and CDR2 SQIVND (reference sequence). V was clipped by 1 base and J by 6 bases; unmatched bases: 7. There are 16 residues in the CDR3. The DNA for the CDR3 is TGTGCCAGTAGTATAGGGACAGCGGGGGGCCGCAATGAGCAGTTCTTC. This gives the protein CASSIGTAGGRNEQFF.

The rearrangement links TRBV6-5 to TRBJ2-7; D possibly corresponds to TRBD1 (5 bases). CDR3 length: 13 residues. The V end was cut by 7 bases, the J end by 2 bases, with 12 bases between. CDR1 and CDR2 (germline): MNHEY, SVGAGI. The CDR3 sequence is CASTIPGTYEQYF. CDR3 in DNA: TGTGCCAGCACGATCCCAGGGACCTACGAGCAGTACTTC.

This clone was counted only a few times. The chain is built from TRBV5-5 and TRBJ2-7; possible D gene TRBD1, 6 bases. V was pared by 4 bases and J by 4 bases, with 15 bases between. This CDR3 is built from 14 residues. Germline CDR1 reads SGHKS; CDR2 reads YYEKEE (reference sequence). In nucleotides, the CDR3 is TGTGCCAGCAGCACCTCACAGGGCCGTTACGAGCAGTACTTC. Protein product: CASSTSQGRYEQYF.